The entry below describes one TCR beta chain. The data were obtained in a study of blood T cells in healthy people across ages. The use of a sample-barcoded 5' primer and a J-beta primer mix characterized a second PCR of about 6 to 12 cycles. MiXCR, applied by TCRdb to the 5' RACE reads, yields one record per CDR3 protein. The table includes roughly 1 million distinct CDR3 sequences, about 23% detected once. V lost 6 bases to trimming and J lost 2 bases, with 16 bases between them. The CDR3 totals 14 residues. Germline lookup yields CDR1 DFQATT and CDR2 SNEGSKA (reference sequence). These data also featured in a second study, about T cells of mothers and their children.

This receptor was identified in a girl aged 2-10 years in good health. This chain uses TRBV20-1 with TRBJ2-5; D is unclear. Sequenced material: blood. The CDR3 DNA is TGCAGTGCGCGGACCGACACTGTTCAAGAGACCCAGTACTTC. Its protein product is CSARTDTVQETQYF.